The rows below give T cell receptor beta chains drawn from one sample of a study of cytomegalovirus exposure and HLA in healthy donors. Sequenced by immunoSEQ multiplex PCR; TCRdb stores in-frame clones only, minus some. The sample carries 200,000 to 250,000 clones, over 65% recorded once. Sequencing used PBMCs. The source is a human donor in good health. CDR3s include the opening cysteine and the closing phenylalanine or tryptophan. The D gene is left open where the match is weak.

d_gene: NA; j_gene: TRBJ2-3; v_gene: TRBV11-2; CDR3aa: CASSLAPGTASTDTQYF
d_gene: TRBD1; j_gene: NA; v_gene: TRBV6-5; CDR3aa: CASSYRTGPPYEQYF
d_gene: NA; j_gene: TRBJ1-1; v_gene: TRBV29-1; CDR3aa: CSVEGGWNTEAFF
d_gene: NA; j_gene: TRBJ2-1; v_gene: TRBV7-9; CDR3aa: CASSLKAGQRTYNEQFF
d_gene: TRBD1; j_gene: TRBJ2-5; v_gene: TRBV7-8; CDR3aa: CASSPRQGVQETQYF
d_gene: TRBD2; j_gene: TRBJ2-7; v_gene: TRBV5-4; CDR3aa: CASSLASGYEQYF
d_gene: TRBD1; j_gene: TRBJ2-5; v_gene: TRBV5-8; CDR3aa: CASSKQGAGETQYF
d_gene: NA; j_gene: TRBJ1-5; v_gene: TRBV10-2; CDR3aa: CASSELGRENQPQHF
d_gene: TRBD1; j_gene: TRBJ2-7; v_gene: TRBV29-1; CDR3aa: CSVGQGALNEQYF
d_gene: NA; j_gene: TRBJ2-5; v_gene: TRBV5-8; CDR3aa: CASSPELGGVTQYF
d_gene: TRBD2; j_gene: TRBJ2-3; v_gene: TRBV5-4; CDR3aa: CASSGAGTSLQYF
d_gene: NA; j_gene: TRBJ1-5; v_gene: TRBV30; CDR3aa: CAWSVRVNQPQHF
d_gene: NA; j_gene: TRBJ2-7; v_gene: TRBV10-2; CDR3aa: CATSEGSSYEQYF
d_gene: NA; j_gene: TRBJ1-6; v_gene: TRBV6-1; CDR3aa: CASSVQGTLYNSPLHF
d_gene: NA; j_gene: TRBJ1-1; v_gene: TRBV28; CDR3aa: CASISTPVTEAFF
d_gene: TRBD1; j_gene: TRBJ1-5; v_gene: TRBV19; CDR3aa: CASSPVDRGRGQPQHF
d_gene: NA; j_gene: TRBJ2-7; v_gene: TRBV28; CDR3aa: CANQGGGRNEQYF
d_gene: NA; j_gene: TRBJ1-5; v_gene: TRBV30; CDR3aa: CACQGRDQPQHF